Described below is a single T cell receptor beta chain sequence and its context. The antigen remains unidentified. The CDR3 extends over 15 amino acids. Germline CDR1 SGHTA, CDR2 FQGTGA. V lost 4 bases to trimming and J lost 4 bases, with 15 bases between them. These data originate in a study of radiotherapy plus CTLA-4 blockade in lung cancer. Study-wide results and limits: How blood T cell clones changed early, along with interferon-beta, reportedly forecast response best. Tumor-origin TCR clones grew in blood after radiotherapy plus ipilimumab.

Clones were sequenced by immunoSEQ multiplex PCR, and TCRdb holds only the in-frame ones, with some missing. There are roughly 98,000 clones in the sample; approximately 85% occur only once, and 3% to 3.5% lies in the top ten. This TCR was recovered from a human donor with non-small cell lung cancer who had a partial response to radiotherapy plus ipilimumab. The genes are TRBV7-3 and TRBJ2-3; D possibly corresponds to TRBD1 (5 bases). The sample was peripheral blood, taken from a patient treated with radiotherapy plus ipilimumab. The CDR3 sequence is CASSSGWGGADTQYF. In DNA form, the CDR3 reads TGTGCCAGCAGCTCAGGGTGGGGTGGCGCAGATACGCAGTATTTT.